This T cell receptor beta chain was captured by sequencing in a study of blood T cell repertoires in COVID-19. Study-wide background: There were acute and convalescent COVID-19 samples, and they came from the United States, Italy and Spain. T cells, B-cell-depleted T cells, or PBMCs provided the cDNA or gDNA that served as material.

Authors' analysis steps: Estimation of nucleated cell counts was performed using reference gene primer amplification. Produced via immunoSEQ multiplex PCR; TCRdb's table is partial and in-frame only. The V and J calls and the clone size are those of that table, but D and trimming were determined from the DNA. Of 95,000 to 120,000 clones listed, approximately 84% are singletons. The CDR3 length is 15 residues. Trimming took off 3 bases at V and 7 bases at J, with 18 bases between the two ends. Looked up from germline, CDR1 is MNHNS and CDR2 is SASEGT. The rearrangement joins TRBV6-1 to TRBJ1-2, with D perhaps TRBD1 (5 bases). The specimen sequenced was peripheral blood. This TCR derives from a woman aged 35 to 49 with acute or convalescent COVID-19. CDR3 amino acids: CASSDMPGGSRGYTF. CDR3 DNA: TGTGCCAGCAGTGATATGCCCGGGGGGAGTCGTGGCTACACCTTC.